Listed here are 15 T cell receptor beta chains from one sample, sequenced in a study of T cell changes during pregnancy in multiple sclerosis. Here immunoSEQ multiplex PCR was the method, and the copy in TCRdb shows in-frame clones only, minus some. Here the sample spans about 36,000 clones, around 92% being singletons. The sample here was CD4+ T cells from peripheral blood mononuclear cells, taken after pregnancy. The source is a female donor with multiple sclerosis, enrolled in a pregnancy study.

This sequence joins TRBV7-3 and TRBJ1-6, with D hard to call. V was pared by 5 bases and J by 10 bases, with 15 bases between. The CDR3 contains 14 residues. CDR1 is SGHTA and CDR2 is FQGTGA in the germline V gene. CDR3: CASSPTGSRSPLHF. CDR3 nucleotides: TGTGCCAGCAGCCCTACGGGGTCGAGATCACCCCTCCACTTT.

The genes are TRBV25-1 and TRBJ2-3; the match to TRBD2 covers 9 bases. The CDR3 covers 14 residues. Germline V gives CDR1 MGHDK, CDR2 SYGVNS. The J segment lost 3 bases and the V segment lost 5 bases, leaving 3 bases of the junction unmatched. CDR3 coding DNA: TGTGCCAGCAGTTTGGGACTAGCAACAGATACGCAGTATTTT. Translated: CASSLGLATDTQYF.

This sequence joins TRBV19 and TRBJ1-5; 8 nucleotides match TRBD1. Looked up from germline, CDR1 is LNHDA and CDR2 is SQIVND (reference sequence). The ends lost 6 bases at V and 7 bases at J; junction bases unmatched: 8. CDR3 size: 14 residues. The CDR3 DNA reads TGTGCCAGTAGCCAATACAGGGGGATCCAGCCCCAGCATTTT. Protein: CASSQYRGIQPQHF. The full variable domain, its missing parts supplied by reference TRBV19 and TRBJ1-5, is DGGITQSPKYLFRKEGQNVTLSCEQNLNHDAMYWYRQDPGQGLRLIYYSQIVNDFQKGDIAEGYSVSREKKESFPLTVTSAQKNPTAFYLCASSQYRGIQPQHFGDGTRLSIL.

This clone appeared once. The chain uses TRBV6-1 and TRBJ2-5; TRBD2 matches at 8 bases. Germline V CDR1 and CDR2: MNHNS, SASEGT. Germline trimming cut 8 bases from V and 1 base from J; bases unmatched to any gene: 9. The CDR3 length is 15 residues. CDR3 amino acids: CASSYRGGAQETQYF. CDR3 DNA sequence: TGTGCCAGCTCCTACCGGGGGGGGGCCCAAGAGACCCAGTACTTC.

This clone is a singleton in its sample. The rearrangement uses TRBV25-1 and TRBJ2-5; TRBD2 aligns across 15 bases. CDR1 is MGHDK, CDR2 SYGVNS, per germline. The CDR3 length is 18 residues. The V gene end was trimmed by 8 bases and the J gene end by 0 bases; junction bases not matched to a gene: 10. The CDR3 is CASDGTSGRISYQETQYF. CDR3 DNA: TGTGCCAGCGATGGGACTAGCGGGAGGATCTCGTACCAAGAGACCCAGTACTTC. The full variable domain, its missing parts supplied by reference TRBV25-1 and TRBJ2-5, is EADIYQTPRYLVIGTGKKITLECSQTMGHDKMYWYQQDPGMELHLIHYSYGVNSTEKGDLSSESTVSRIRTEHFPLTLESARPSHTSQYLCASDGTSGRISYQETQYFGPGTRLLVL.

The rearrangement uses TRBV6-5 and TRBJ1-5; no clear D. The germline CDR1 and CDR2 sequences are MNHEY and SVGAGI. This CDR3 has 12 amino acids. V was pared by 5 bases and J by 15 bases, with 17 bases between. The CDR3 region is CASSEASTPGHF. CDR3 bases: TGTGCCAGCAGTGAAGCCTCGACCCCAGGGCATTTT.

CDR3 sequence (DNA): TGTGCCAGCAGGGAGTCAGCCAATTCACCCCTCCACTTT. It is translated as CASRESANSPLHF. The V and J genes are TRBV28 and TRBJ1-6, with D unclear. Deletions cut 6 bases from V and 7 bases from J, with 10 bases between. The CDR3 spans 13 residues. Germline values: CDR1 MDHEN, CDR2 SYDVKM.

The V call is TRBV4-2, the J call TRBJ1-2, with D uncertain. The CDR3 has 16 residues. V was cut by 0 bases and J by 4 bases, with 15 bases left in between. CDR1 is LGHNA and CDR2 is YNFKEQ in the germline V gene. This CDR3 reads CASSQDQARQPYGYTF. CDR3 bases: TGTGCCAGCAGCCAAGATCAGGCCAGGCAGCCCTATGGCTACACCTTC.

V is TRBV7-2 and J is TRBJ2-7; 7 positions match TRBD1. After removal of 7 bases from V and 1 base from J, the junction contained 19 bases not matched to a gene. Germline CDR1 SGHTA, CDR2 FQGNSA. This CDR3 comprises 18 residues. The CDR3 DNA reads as TGTGCCAGCATCGAATTCAGGGGGAACCTCCCCCGGTCCTACGAGCAGTACTTC. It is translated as CASIEFRGNLPRSYEQYF.

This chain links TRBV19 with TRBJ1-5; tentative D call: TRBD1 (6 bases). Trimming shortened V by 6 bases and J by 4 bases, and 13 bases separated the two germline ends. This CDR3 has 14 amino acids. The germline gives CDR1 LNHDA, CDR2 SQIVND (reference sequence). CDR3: CASSGGLANQPQHF. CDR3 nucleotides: TGTGCCAGTAGCGGGGGGCTAGCGAATCAGCCCCAGCATTTT.

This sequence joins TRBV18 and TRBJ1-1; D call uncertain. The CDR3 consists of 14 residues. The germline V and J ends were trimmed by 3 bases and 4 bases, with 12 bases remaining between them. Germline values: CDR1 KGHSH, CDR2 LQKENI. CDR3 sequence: CASSPGRGSTEAFF. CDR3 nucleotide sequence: TGTGCCAGCTCACCCGGACGGGGAAGCACTGAAGCTTTCTTT.

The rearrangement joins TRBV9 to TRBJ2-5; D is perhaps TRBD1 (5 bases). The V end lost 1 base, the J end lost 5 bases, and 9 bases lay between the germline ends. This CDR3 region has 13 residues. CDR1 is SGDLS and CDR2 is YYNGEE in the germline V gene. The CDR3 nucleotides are TGTGCCAGCAGCGTACCAGGGATCGAGACCCAGTACTTC. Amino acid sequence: CASSVPGIETQYF.

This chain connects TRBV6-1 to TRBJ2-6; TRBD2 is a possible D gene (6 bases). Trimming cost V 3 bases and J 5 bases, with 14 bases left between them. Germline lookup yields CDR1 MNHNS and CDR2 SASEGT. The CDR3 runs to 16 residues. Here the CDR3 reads CASSDPLRGRANVLTF. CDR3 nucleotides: TGTGCCAGCAGTGATCCCCTCCGGGGGAGGGCCAACGTCCTGACTTTC.

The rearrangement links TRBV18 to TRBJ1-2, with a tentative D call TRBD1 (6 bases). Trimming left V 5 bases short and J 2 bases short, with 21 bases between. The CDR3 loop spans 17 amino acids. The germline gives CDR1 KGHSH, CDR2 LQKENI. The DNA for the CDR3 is TGTGCCAGCTCAGCGGGAGGCTTGACAGGAGCCAACTATGGCTACACCTTC. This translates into CASSAGGLTGANYGYTF.

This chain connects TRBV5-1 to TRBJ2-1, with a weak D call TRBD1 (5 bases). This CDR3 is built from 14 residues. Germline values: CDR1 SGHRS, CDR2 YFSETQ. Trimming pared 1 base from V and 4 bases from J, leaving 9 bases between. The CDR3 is CASSLRTQYNEQFF. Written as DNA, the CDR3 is TGCGCCAGCAGCTTGCGGACACAATACAATGAGCAGTTCTTC. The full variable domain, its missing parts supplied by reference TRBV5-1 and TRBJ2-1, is KAGVTQTPRYLIKTRGQQVTLSCSPISGHRSVSWYQQTPGQGLQFLFEYFSETQRNKGNFPGRFSGRQFSNSRSEMNVSTLELGDSALYLCASSLRTQYNEQFFGPGTRLTVL.